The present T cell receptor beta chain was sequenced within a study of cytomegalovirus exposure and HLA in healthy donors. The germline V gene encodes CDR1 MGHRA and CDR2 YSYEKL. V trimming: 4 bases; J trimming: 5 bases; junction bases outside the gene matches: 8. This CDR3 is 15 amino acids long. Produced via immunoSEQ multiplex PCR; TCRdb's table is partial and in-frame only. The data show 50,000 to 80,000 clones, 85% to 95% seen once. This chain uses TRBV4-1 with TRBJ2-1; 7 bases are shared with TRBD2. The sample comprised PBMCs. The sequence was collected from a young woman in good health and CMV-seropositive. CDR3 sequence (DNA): TGCGCCAGCAGCCCCTTCACTAGCGTTGACAATGAGCAGTTCTTC. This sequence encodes CASSPFTSVDNEQFF.